Listed below are T cell receptor beta chains from one sample, sequenced in a study of blood T cell repertoires in COVID-19. The repertoire was sequenced with immunoSEQ multiplex PCR; TCRdb's copy has only in-frame clones and lacks some. The sample shows about 140,000 clones, around 80% of them seen only once. Sample: peripheral blood. These receptors originate from a man in his sixties with acute or convalescent COVID-19. CDR3s include the opening cysteine and the closing phenylalanine or tryptophan. The order of the fields is J gene, V gene, D gene, clone size, CDR3 protein, CDR3 DNA. The D gene is left open where the match is weak. Expanded clones are given a class, and other clones once, few, many or no size at all.

J: TRBJ1-3
V: TRBV7-9
D: NA
size: NA
CDR3: CASSLDSSGPGNTIYF
DNA: TGTGCCAGCAGCTTAGACTCTTCAGGGCCTGGAAACACCATATATTTT

J: TRBJ2-4
V: TRBV7-2
D: NA
size: few
CDR3: CASSSALAKNIQYF
DNA: TGTGCCAGCAGCTCAGCCCTAGCCAAAAACATTCAGTACTTC

J: TRBJ1-1
V: TRBV19
D: TRBD1
size: NA
CDR3: CASSIRAGGGSEAFF
DNA: TGTGCCAGTAGTATTCGCGCAGGGGGCGGTTCTGAAGCTTTCTTT

J: TRBJ1-1
V: TRBV18
D: TRBD1
size: NA
CDR3: CASSLLDRGQTEAFF
DNA: TGTGCCAGCTCACTACTAGACAGGGGGCAAACTGAAGCTTTCTTT

J: TRBJ2-5
V: TRBV5-4
D: TRBD1
size: NA
CDR3: CASSLVGQQETQYF
DNA: TGTGCCAGCAGCTTGGTGGGACAGCAAGAGACCCAGTACTTC

J: TRBJ1-1
V: TRBV9
D: NA
size: once
CDR3: CASSVGPGVNTEAFF
DNA: TGTGCCAGCAGCGTTGGGCCAGGGGTGAACACTGAAGCTTTCTTT

J: TRBJ1-4
V: TRBV5-1
D: TRBD1
size: NA
CDR3: CASSSGQGEEKLFF
DNA: TGCGCCAGCAGCAGTGGACAGGGAGAAGAAAAACTGTTTTTT

J: TRBJ2-5
V: TRBV6-6
D: TRBD1
size: NA
CDR3: CASSRAGTGKETQYF
DNA: TGTGCCAGCAGTCGTGCCGGGACAGGGAAAGAGACCCAGTACTTC

J: TRBJ2-3
V: TRBV19
D: TRBD1
size: once
CDR3: CASSSRTGGTDTQYF
DNA: TGTGCCAGTAGTTCCAGGACAGGGGGCACAGATACGCAGTATTTT

J: TRBJ1-5
V: TRBV19
D: TRBD1
size: NA
CDR3: CASSKTGGGGVPQPQHF
DNA: TGTGCCAGTAGTAAGACAGGGGGCGGAGGGGTCCCTCAGCCCCAGCATTTT

J: TRBJ2-3
V: TRBV28
D: TRBD2
size: NA
CDR3: CASMGGGTDTQYF
DNA: TGTGCCAGCATGGGGGGGGGCACAGATACGCAGTATTTT

J: TRBJ1-1
V: TRBV4-2
D: TRBD1
size: NA
CDR3: CASSLDRGMNTEAFF
DNA: TGTGCCAGCAGCCTAGACAGGGGAATGAACACTGAAGCTTTCTTT

J: TRBJ2-5
V: TRBV18
D: TRBD1
size: NA
CDR3: CASSQGRDRARETQYF
DNA: TGTGCCAGCTCACAGGGAAGAGACAGGGCGAGGGAGACCCAGTACTTC

J: TRBJ2-2
V: TRBV4-2
D: NA
size: NA
CDR3: CASSQEDSGNTGELFF
DNA: TGTGCCAGCAGCCAAGAGGACAGCGGTAACACCGGGGAGCTGTTTTTT

J: TRBJ1-2
V: TRBV3-1/TRBV3-2
D: TRBD1
size: many
CDR3: CASSRQGFDGYTF
DNA: TGTGCCAGCAGCCGACAGGGGTTTGATGGCTACACCTTC

J: TRBJ2-5
V: TRBV7-2
D: TRBD2
size: NA
CDR3: CASNPGGRTETQYF
DNA: TGTGCCAGCAACCCGGGAGGGAGAACAGAGACCCAGTACTTC

J: TRBJ1-4
V: TRBV29-1
D: TRBD1
size: few
CDR3: CSVAAGGDYEKLFF
DNA: TGCAGCGTTGCTGCAGGGGGCGATTATGAAAAACTGTTTTTT

J: TRBJ1-5
V: TRBV2
D: TRBD1
size: few
CDR3: CAISDRDLRPQHF
DNA: TGTGCCATCTCGGACAGGGACCTAAGGCCCCAGCATTTT

J: TRBJ1-1
V: TRBV7-6
D: NA
size: NA
CDR3: CASSSLGTLNTEAFF
DNA: TGTGCCAGCAGCTCCCTTGGGACACTTAACACTGAAGCTTTCTTT

J: TRBJ1-6
V: TRBV2
D: TRBD1
size: NA
CDR3: CARRGQGDSPLHF
DNA: TGTGCCAGAAGGGGACAGGGGGATTCACCCCTCCACTTT

J: TRBJ2-1
V: TRBV27
D: TRBD1
size: NA
CDR3: CASRRGTGGYNEQFF
DNA: TGTGCCAGCAGGAGGGGGACAGGGGGCTACAATGAGCAGTTCTTC

J: TRBJ2-2
V: TRBV19
D: NA
size: NA
CDR3: CASSIVQGSGELFF
DNA: TGTGCCAGTAGTATAGTGCAGGGATCCGGGGAGCTGTTTTTT

J: TRBJ2-7
V: TRBV7-2
D: NA
size: NA
CDR3: CASSLARVDDEQYF
DNA: TGTGCCAGCAGCTTAGCCAGGGTGGATGACGAGCAGTACTTC

J: TRBJ1-2
V: TRBV13
D: NA
size: NA
CDR3: CASDVGGGANYGYTF
DNA: NA

J: TRBJ2-2
V: TRBV30
D: TRBD1
size: once
CDR3: CAWPDRANTGELFF
DNA: TGTGCCTGGCCGGACAGGGCGAACACCGGGGAGCTGTTTTTT

J: TRBJ2-3
V: TRBV3-1/TRBV3-2
D: TRBD2
size: NA
CDR3: CASSEGGLAGGRSQYF
DNA: TGTGCCAGCAGCGAAGGGGGACTAGCGGGAGGGCGATCGCAGTATTTT

J: TRBJ2-4
V: TRBV21-1
D: NA
size: NA
CDR3: CASRRIINSGKGNIQYF
DNA: TGTGCCAGCAGAAGAATTATAAATAGCGGGAAAGGAAACATTCAGTACTTC

J: TRBJ2-5
V: TRBV2
D: NA
size: NA
CDR3: CASSLDRTGGETQYF
DNA: TGTGCCAGCAGCTTGGACCGGACCGGGGGAGAGACCCAGTACTTC

J: TRBJ1-6
V: TRBV19
D: NA
size: NA
CDR3: CASTQGTYNSPLHF
DNA: TGTGCCAGTACCCAGGGGACCTATAATTCACCCCTCCACTTT

J: TRBJ2-5
V: TRBV7-7
D: TRBD1
size: NA
CDR3: CASSLADRASETQYF
DNA: TGTGCTAGCAGCTTAGCGGACAGGGCGTCGGAGACCCAGTACTTC

J: TRBJ2-1
V: TRBV6-2/TRBV6-3
D: NA
size: NA
CDR3: CASSSAWVRRAQKPGEQFF
DNA: TGTGCCAGCAGTTCCGCATGGGTACGCCGGGCCCAAAAGCCGGGGGAGCAGTTCTTC

J: TRBJ2-5
V: TRBV19
D: NA
size: once
CDR3: CASSMRGETQYF
DNA: TGTGCCAGTAGTATGAGGGGGGAGACCCAGTACTTC

J: TRBJ2-3
V: TRBV6-4
D: TRBD2
size: NA
CDR3: CASSVAGGTDTQYF
DNA: TGTGCCAGCAGCGTAGCGGGCGGCACAGATACGCAGTATTTT

J: TRBJ1-4
V: TRBV15
D: TRBD1
size: NA
CDR3: CATSKGQGDNEKLFF
DNA: TGTGCCACCAGCAAAGGACAGGGGGATAATGAAAAACTGTTTTTT

J: TRBJ2-7
V: TRBV2
D: NA
size: NA
CDR3: CASSILSPGGHEQYF
DNA: TGTGCCAGCAGTATCCTTAGTCCGGGGGGCCACGAGCAGTACTTC

J: TRBJ2-3
V: TRBV15
D: NA
size: NA
CDR3: CATSRGTGTDTQYF
DNA: TGTGCCACCAGCAGAGGTACAGGCACAGATACGCAGTATTTT

J: TRBJ1-1
V: TRBV29-1
D: NA
size: NA
CDR3: CSARVPAFF
DNA: TGCAGCGCGCGGGTCCCCGCTTTCTTT

J: TRBJ2-3
V: TRBV6-6
D: TRBD2
size: NA
CDR3: CASTRVAGRTDTQYF
DNA: TGTGCCAGCACTCGGGTAGCCGGGAGGACAGATACGCAGTATTTT

J: TRBJ1-2
V: TRBV28
D: TRBD1
size: NA
CDR3: CASSLAAGGGFGYTF
DNA: TGTGCCAGCAGTTTAGCGGCAGGGGGAGGATTCGGCTACACCTTC

J: TRBJ2-1
V: TRBV5-4
D: NA
size: NA
CDR3: CASSLKRQDIGEQFF
DNA: TGTGCCAGCAGCCTCAAAAGACAGGATATCGGTGAGCAGTTCTTC

J: TRBJ1-5
V: TRBV4-2
D: NA
size: NA
CDR3: CASSQGGSGGQPQHF
DNA: TGTGCCAGCAGCCAAGGGGGGTCGGGAGGTCAGCCCCAGCATTTT

J: TRBJ1-5
V: TRBV30
D: NA
size: NA
CDR3: CAWSTDYSNQPQHF
DNA: TGTGCCTGGAGTACAGATTATAGCAATCAGCCCCAGCATTTT

J: TRBJ1-5
V: TRBV12-3/TRBV12-4
D: NA
size: NA
CDR3: CASSQEQGQPQHF
DNA: TGTGCCAGCAGTCAGGAACAGGGCCAGCCCCAGCATTTT

J: TRBJ2-2
V: TRBV10-3
D: TRBD2
size: NA
CDR3: CAISEIAGLGELFF
DNA: TGTGCCATCAGTGAGATAGCGGGATTGGGGGAGCTGTTTTTT

J: TRBJ1-1
V: TRBV28
D: NA
size: NA
CDR3: CASSHGGTEAFF
DNA: TGTGCCAGCAGCCACGGAGGCACTGAAGCTTTCTTT

J: TRBJ2-1
V: TRBV10-3
D: TRBD2
size: few
CDR3: CAISERSGRGDEQFF
DNA: TGTGCCATCAGCGAACGTAGCGGGAGAGGTGATGAGCAGTTCTTC

J: TRBJ1-3
V: TRBV6-6
D: NA
size: NA
CDR3: CASSPISGNTIYF
DNA: TGTGCCAGCAGTCCCATCTCTGGAAACACCATATATTTT

J: TRBJ2-3
V: TRBV2
D: NA
size: many
CDR3: CASSERLTDTQYF
DNA: TGTGCCAGCAGTGAGAGGCTTACAGATACGCAGTATTTT

J: TRBJ2-7
V: TRBV4-1
D: TRBD2
size: NA
CDR3: CASSQGRGTSGKSPYEQYF
DNA: TGCGCCAGCAGCCAAGGCAGGGGGACTAGCGGGAAGTCACCCTACGAGCAGTACTTC

J: TRBJ1-5
V: TRBV19
D: NA
size: NA
CDR3: CASSIPGNQPQHF
DNA: TGTGCCAGTAGTATACCAGGGAATCAGCCCCAGCATTTT

J: TRBJ1-1
V: TRBV11-2
D: NA
size: NA
CDR3: CASSFDRNTEAFF
DNA: TGTGCCAGCAGCTTCGACAGGAACACTGAAGCTTTCTTT

J: TRBJ1-4
V: TRBV7-2
D: NA
size: NA
CDR3: CASRNSATNEKLFF
DNA: TGTGCCAGCAGGAACAGTGCAACTAATGAAAAACTGTTTTTT

J: TRBJ1-2
V: TRBV7-2
D: TRBD1
size: NA
CDR3: CASSPGQGGRGYTF
DNA: TGTGCCAGCAGCCCGGGACAGGGAGGACGTGGCTACACCTTC

J: TRBJ2-7
V: TRBV2
D: TRBD2
size: NA
CDR3: CASRSSGRDEQYF
DNA: TGTGCCAGCAGGAGCAGCGGGAGGGACGAGCAGTACTTC